A selection of T cell receptor beta chains follows, all from one sample in a study of shared clonotypes between healthy human individuals. Sequencing was performed with immunoSEQ multiplex PCR; in TCRdb, only in-frame clones are kept and a portion is missing. Of fewer than 3 million clones listed, 85% to 95% were seen once; the top ten hold 0.3% to 0.4%. Sample: naive CD4+ T cells from PBMCs. These TCRs come from a young man in good health. Some clones in this sample may be carry-over from other donors' samples. Both conserved end residues are part of each CDR3. D genes are given only for firm matches. The listing skips clone size in some rows; elsewhere it reads once, few, many or a size class.

V gene	D gene	clone size	J gene	CDR3 protein	CDR3 DNA
TRBV29-1	TRBD2	-	TRBJ2-5	CSVAAAGGTQYF	TGCAGCGTCGCCGCGGCGGGAGGGACCCAGTACTTC
TRBV6-5	TRBD1	-	TRBJ2-7	CASSYGTGFSYEQYF	TGTGCCAGCAGTTACGGGACAGGGTTTTCCTACGAGCAGTACTTC
TRBV4-2	-	-	TRBJ2-3	CASSSQSGLGPDTQYF	TGTGCCAGCAGCTCCCAAAGCGGGCTGGGGCCAGATACGCAGTATTTT
TRBV19	-	-	TRBJ1-5	CASSIFLWGGNQPQHF	TGTGCCAGTAGTATCTTCCTGTGGGGGGGGAATCAGCCCCAGCATTTT
TRBV28	-	-	TRBJ2-7	CASSPERYSYEQYF	TGTGCCAGCAGTCCTGAGCGGTATTCGTACGAGCAGTACTTC
TRBV6-5	-	-	TRBJ2-7	CASSYSRPPMYEQYF	TGTGCCAGCAGTTACTCGAGACCCCCGATGTACGAGCAGTACTTC
TRBV28	TRBD1	-	TRBJ2-7	CASSLTGSSYEQYF	TGTGCCAGCAGTTTGACAGGGAGCTCCTACGAGCAGTACTTC
TRBV2	TRBD2	-	TRBJ2-3	CASNMVAGGSDTQYF	TGTGCCAGCAATATGGTAGCGGGAGGATCCGATACGCAGTATTTT
TRBV28	-	once	TRBJ2-7	CASSSSGGLDYEQYF	TGTGCCAGCAGTTCATCAGGGGGGCTTGACTACGAGCAGTACTTC
TRBV18	-	-	TRBJ1-6	CASSPPSGARENSPLHF	TGTGCCAGCTCACCACCGTCTGGGGCAAGGGAGAATTCACCCCTCCACTTT
TRBV29-1	-	-	TRBJ1-4	CSVVDTKPMQLFF	TGCAGCGTCGTGGACACAAAACCCATGCAACTGTTTTTT
TRBV6-1	TRBD2	-	TRBJ2-7	CASRMTSGRVYEQYF	TGTGCCAGCAGAATGACTAGCGGGAGGGTCTACGAGCAGTACTTC
TRBV20-1	-	-	TRBJ2-5	CSAGFQETQYF	TGCAGTGCGGGGTTCCAAGAGACCCAGTACTTC
TRBV7-8	-	-	TRBJ1-2	CASSSSPLYGYTF	TGTGCCAGCAGCTCTTCACCTCTCTATGGCTACACCTTC
TRBV30	-	-	TRBJ2-7	CAWSQPGRDEQYF	TGTGCCTGGAGCCAACCTGGCCGAGACGAGCAGTACTTC
TRBV6-5	-	-	TRBJ2-7	CASKGSVRYF	TGTGCCAGCAAGGGGAGTGTCAGGTACTTC
TRBV5-1	-	-	TRBJ2-5	CASSLVGGETQYF	TGCGCCAGCAGCTTGGTGGGCGGCGAGACCCAGTACTTC
TRBV7-8	-	-	TRBJ1-5	CASSGARNSNQPQHF	TGTGCCAGCAGCGGAGCGCGTAATAGCAATCAGCCCCAGCATTTT
TRBV7-6	TRBD1	-	TRBJ2-3	CASSRDRAGSTDTQYF	TGTGCCAGCAGCCGCGACAGGGCCGGGAGCACAGATACGCAGTATTTT
TRBV14	TRBD2	-	TRBJ2-5	CASSQGGSGALQETQYF	TGTGCCAGCAGCCAAGGAGGTAGCGGGGCCCTCCAAGAGACCCAGTACTTC
TRBV7-9	-	-	TRBJ2-5	CASRRTVQETQYF	TGTGCCAGCAGAAGGACAGTCCAAGAGACCCAGTACTTC
TRBV28	-	-	TRBJ2-5	CASTPWGRRTGQETQYF	TGTGCCAGCACCCCGTGGGGCCGGAGAACGGGCCAAGAGACCCAGTACTTC
TRBV5-1	-	-	TRBJ2-6	CASSLVGVGSGANVLTF	TGCGCCAGCAGCTTGGTGGGAGTGGGCTCTGGGGCCAACGTCCTGACTTTC
TRBV5-1	TRBD1	few	TRBJ2-1	CASSLGTGYNEQFF	TGCGCCAGCAGCTTGGGGACAGGCTACAATGAGCAGTTCTTC
TRBV28	-	-	TRBJ2-7	CASTSSGRTLYEQYF	TGTGCCAGCACCTCTTCGGGACGGACCCTCTACGAGCAGTACTTC
TRBV5-4	TRBD1	-	TRBJ2-7	CASSFGQGLGSYEQYF	TGTGCCAGCAGCTTCGGACAGGGCCTGGGATCTTACGAGCAGTACTTC
TRBV6-5	-	-	TRBJ2-2	CASSYSNVNTGELFF	TGTGCCAGCAGTTACTCGAACGTCAACACCGGGGAGCTGTTTTTT
TRBV7-3	TRBD2	-	TRBJ2-3	CASSLSLAGGTDTQYF	TGTGCCAGCAGCCTCAGCCTAGCGGGAGGGACAGATACGCAGTATTTT
TRBV2	TRBD2	-	TRBJ2-2	CASSASGRAGELFF	TGTGCCAGCAGCGCCAGCGGGAGGGCCGGGGAGCTGTTTTTT
TRBV27	-	-	TRBJ2-3	CASSLSDPSTDTQYF	TGTGCCAGCAGTTTATCGGACCCTAGCACAGATACGCAGTATTTT
TRBV7-2	TRBD1	-	TRBJ1-5	CASSFVTGSNQPQHF	TGTGCCAGCAGCTTTGTGACAGGGAGCAATCAGCCCCAGCATTTT
TRBV5-4	TRBD1	-	TRBJ2-7	CASSHYRQGAYEQYF	TGTGCCAGCAGCCATTACCGACAGGGGGCCTACGAGCAGTACTTC
TRBV9	TRBD2	-	TRBJ2-5	CASSGGSETQYF	TGTGCCAGCAGCGGCGGGAGTGAGACCCAGTACTTC
TRBV5-7	-	few	TRBJ1-1	CASSDNLTEAFF	TGTGCCAGCAGCGACAACCTCACTGAAGCTTTCTTT
TRBV15	-	-	TRBJ1-3	CATSRAGDRSGNTIYF	TGTGCCACCAGCAGAGCAGGGGACCGCTCTGGAAACACCATATATTTT
TRBV6-5	-	-	TRBJ1-1	CASSNRRRRITEAFF	TGTGCCAGCAGTAACAGGAGAAGGCGGATCACTGAAGCTTTCTTT
TRBV18	-	-	TRBJ1-3	CASSGEASSGNTIYF	TGTGCCAGCTCAGGGGAGGCTTCCTCTGGAAACACCATATATTTT
TRBV28	-	-	TRBJ2-2	CASRSGNTGELFF	TGTGCCAGCAGGAGCGGGAACACCGGGGAGCTGTTTTTT
TRBV14	TRBD2	-	TRBJ2-7	CASRSRGSGSHEQYF	TGTGCCAGCAGATCCCGTGGTAGCGGGTCCCACGAGCAGTACTTC
TRBV28	-	once	TRBJ2-1	CASSSKRASSYNEQFF	TGTGCCAGCAGTTCCAAGCGGGCGAGCTCCTACAATGAGCAGTTCTTC
TRBV9	-	-	TRBJ1-1	CASSPAGGGRNTEAFF	TGTGCCAGCAGCCCAGCCGGTGGGGGGCGGAACACTGAAGCTTTCTTT